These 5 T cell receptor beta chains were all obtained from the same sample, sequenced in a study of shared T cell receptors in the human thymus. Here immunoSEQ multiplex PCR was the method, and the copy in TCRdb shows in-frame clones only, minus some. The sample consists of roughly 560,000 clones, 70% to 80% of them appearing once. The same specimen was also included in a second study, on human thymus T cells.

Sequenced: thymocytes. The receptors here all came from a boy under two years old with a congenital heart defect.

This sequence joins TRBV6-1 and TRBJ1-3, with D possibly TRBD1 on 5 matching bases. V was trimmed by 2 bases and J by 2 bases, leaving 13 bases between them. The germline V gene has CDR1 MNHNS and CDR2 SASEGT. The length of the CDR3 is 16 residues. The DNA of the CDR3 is TGTGCCAGCAGTGAAATGCAGGGTCATCCTGGAAACACCATATATTTT. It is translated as CASSEMQGHPGNTIYF.

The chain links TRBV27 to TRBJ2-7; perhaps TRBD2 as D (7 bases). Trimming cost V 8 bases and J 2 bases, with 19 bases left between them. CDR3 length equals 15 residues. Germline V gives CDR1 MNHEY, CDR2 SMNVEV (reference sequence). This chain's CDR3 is CASSTRGGEPYEQYF. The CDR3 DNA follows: TGTGCCAGCTCTACCAGGGGAGGGGAACCCTACGAGCAGTACTTC.

The CDR3 DNA reads TGTGCCTGGCTCCAGGGGTTTGGGACCCAGTACTTC. Amino acid sequence: CAWLQGFGTQYF. This chain uses TRBV30 with TRBJ2-5, with D perhaps TRBD1 (6 bases). The CDR3 is made up of 12 amino acids. Per germline, CDR1 GTSNPN and CDR2 SVGIG (reference sequence). V gave up 5 bases and J gave up 7 bases, with 14 bases separating them.

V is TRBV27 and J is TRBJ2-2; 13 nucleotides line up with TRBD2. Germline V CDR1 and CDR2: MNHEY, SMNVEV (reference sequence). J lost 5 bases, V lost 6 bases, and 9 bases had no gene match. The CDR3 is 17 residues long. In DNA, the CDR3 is TGTGCCAGCAGCTCCTGGACTAGCGGGAGTCGGACCGGGGAGCTGTTTTTT. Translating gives CASSSWTSGSRTGELFF.

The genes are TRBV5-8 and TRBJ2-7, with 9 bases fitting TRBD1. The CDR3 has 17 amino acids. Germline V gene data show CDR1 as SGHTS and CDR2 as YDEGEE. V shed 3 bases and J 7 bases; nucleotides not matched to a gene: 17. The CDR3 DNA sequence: TGTGCCAGCAGCTCCGACGTTGGGGACAGGGCCCGACGGGAGCAGTACTTC. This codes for CASSSDVGDRARREQYF.